The table lists the clone carrying this T cell receptor (beta chain) with many counts. Its antigen is not known. This record belongs to a study of T cells in Graves' hyperthyroidism and ophthalmopathy. Lactation, pregnancy, other autoimmune disease or uncontrolled infection excluded patients. Clinical symptoms, serum thyroxine, TRAb, thyroid ultrasound and orbital computed tomography established diagnosis. TCR beta CDR3 regions were amplified from RNA transcripts. Carried out on the TCR CDR3, a first-round RT-PCR used the HTBI primer set. MiXCR, run by TCRdb on the multiplex PCR reads, gives a single entry per CDR3 protein. The sample lists 600,000 or so distinct CDR3 sequences, about 16% occurring once. Study findings and constraints: Also found in blood were most expanded thyroid clonotypes above 0.001.

The TCR sequence derives from a woman aged 25 to 39 with Graves' hyperthyroidism. The sequenced sample was blood.

The DNA of the CDR3 is TGTGCCAGCTCCGTGGACAGGTTCTACGAGCAGTACTTC. It is translated as CASSVDRFYEQYF. The chain has TRBV6-2 or TRBV6-3 and TRBJ2-7; TRBD1 aligns across 7 bases. The trim removed 8 bases at V and 3 bases at J, leaving 7 bases unmatched. The CDR3 is made up of 13 amino acids. The germline V gene has CDR1 MNHEY and CDR2 SVGEGT.